This is a list of T cell receptor beta chains from one sample in a study of response to subunit inactivated influenza vaccine. TCRdb re-called the RT-PCR reads through MiXCR, storing one row per CDR3 protein. The table lists roughly 630,000 distinct CDR3 sequences, 12% to 15% of them singletons. Material: PBMCs from blood, obtained less than 15 days before vaccination. The receptors derive from a man aged 45-65 years who received an inactivated influenza vaccine. Each CDR3 is given with its conserved first and last residue. A D gene is named only where the DNA matches it firmly. For some rows the clone size is stated as once, few or many, or as a class when expanded; others skip it.

clone size	D gene	V gene	J gene	CDR3 DNA	CDR3 protein
many	-	TRBV6-2/TRBV6-3	TRBJ2-7	TGTGCCAGCAGTTACGACTTGATAAGCTACGAGCAGTACTTC	CASSYDLISYEQYF
-	-	TRBV6-5	TRBJ2-3	TGTGCCAGCAGTTACTCGGGCAGGGGAACAGATACGCAGTATTTT	CASSYSGRGTDTQYF
few	-	TRBV29-1	TRBJ2-3	TGCAGCGTTGATAGGGACCGGGGAGCAGATACGCAGTATTTT	CSVDRDRGADTQYF
many	TRBD1	TRBV7-2	TRBJ1-4	TGTGCCAGCAGCTTAGCGGGACAGTCTATGGAAAAACTGTTTTTT	CASSLAGQSMEKLFF
-	-	TRBV10-3	TRBJ2-5	TGTGCCATCAGAGGGGACACCAAGCAAGAGACCCAGTACTTC	CAIRGDTKQETQYF
few	-	TRBV28	TRBJ1-3	TGTGCCAGCAGTTTGGGGGGATCTCGAAACACCATATATTTT	CASSLGGSRNTIYF
-	-	TRBV27	TRBJ2-2	TGTGCCAGCAGTTTCCGAGGGTCGCGGGAGCTGTTTTTT	CASSFRGSRELFF
few	-	TRBV12-3/TRBV12-4	TRBJ1-1	TGTGCCAGCAGATATCACCCCGGGACCACGAACACTGAAGCTTTCTTT	CASRYHPGTTNTEAFF
few	TRBD2	TRBV9	TRBJ2-2	TGTGCCAGCAGCGGTAGCGGGTACGGGACCGGGGAGCTGTTTTTT	CASSGSGYGTGELFF
few	TRBD2	TRBV7-2	TRBJ2-3	TGTGCCAGCAGCTTAGGAGCACTAGCGGGGACAGATACGCAGTATTTT	CASSLGALAGTDTQYF
-	-	TRBV2	TRBJ2-2	TGTGCCAGCAAAGGACAGTTCACCGGGGAGCTGTTTTTT	CASKGQFTGELFF
-	-	TRBV5-1	TRBJ2-1	TGCGCCAGCAGCTTGGGCCCCCTAGCTGATTCCTACAATGAGCAGTTCTTC	CASSLGPLADSYNEQFF
few	TRBD1	TRBV20-1	TRBJ1-4	TGCAGTGCTAGAGATTTACAGGGGGCTGGAGAAAAACTGTTTTTT	CSARDLQGAGEKLFF
few	TRBD1	TRBV12-3/TRBV12-4	TRBJ2-3	TGTGCCAGCAGACTACAGGGGAGCACAGATACGCAGTATTTT	CASRLQGSTDTQYF
-	-	TRBV10-3	TRBJ2-1	TGTGCCACGAAGGGTGGGGGGCCATACAATGAGCAGTTCTTC	CATKGGGPYNEQFF
-	-	TRBV7-2	TRBJ1-2	TGTGCCAGCAGCCCACGGCCAGAGCTTTATGGCTACACCTTC	CASSPRPELYGYTF
-	-	TRBV7-9	TRBJ2-1	TGTGCCAGCAGCTTAAAGCAGGGGTCCTACAATGAGCAGTTCTTC	CASSLKQGSYNEQFF
-	-	TRBV6-2/TRBV6-3	TRBJ2-1	TGTGCCAGCAGTCCCCGTCTAGAGAATGAGCAGTTCTTC	CASSPRLENEQFF
-	-	TRBV7-9	TRBJ1-1	TGTGCCAGCAGCTTAACACCGATTGGACCGGCCACTGAAGCTTTCTTT	CASSLTPIGPATEAFF
-	-	TRBV3-1	TRBJ2-6	TGTGCCAGCAGCCCGGACAGCTCTGGGGCCAACGTCCTGACTTTC	CASSPDSSGANVLTF
-	-	TRBV7-2	TRBJ2-5	TGTGCCAGCAGCACCCCTCGTAAGACCCAGTACTTC	CASSTPRKTQYF
few	-	TRBV29-1	TRBJ2-1	TGCAGCGTTGATCAGGGGATGACCTACAATGAGCAGTTCTTC	CSVDQGMTYNEQFF
few	-	TRBV9	TRBJ2-3	TGTGCCAGCAGCGCCCTAGTGAGCACAGATACGCAGTATTTT	CASSALVSTDTQYF
-	-	TRBV6-2/TRBV6-3	TRBJ2-3	TGTGCCAGCCTCGCGGGGAATACGCAGTATTTT	CASLAGNTQYF
many	-	TRBV12-3/TRBV12-4	TRBJ1-4	TGTGCCAGCAGTGCCACAGGTCCCGCTAATGAAAAACTGTTTTTT	CASSATGPANEKLFF
few	-	TRBV29-1	TRBJ2-1	TGCAGCGGTGCTGGACTCAACTACAATGAGCAGTTCTTC	CSGAGLNYNEQFF
few	TRBD1	TRBV4-3	TRBJ1-1	TGCGCCAGCAGCCACCGACAGGGGTTGGACACTGAAGCTTTCTTT	CASSHRQGLDTEAFF
-	TRBD2	TRBV9	TRBJ2-3	TGTGCCAGCAGCCAGACTCGACTAGCTAGCACAGATACGCAGTATTTT	CASSQTRLASTDTQYF
-	TRBD1	TRBV29-1	TRBJ1-2	TGCAGCGTTGATCCCCTGGGAACAGGGGACGCTAACTATGGCTACACCTTC	CSVDPLGTGDANYGYTF
-	TRBD2	TRBV28	TRBJ2-7	TGTGCCAGCCTCCCCCCGGAGGGACTAGGGTACCCCTACGAGCAGTACTTC	CASLPPEGLGYPYEQYF
few	TRBD1	TRBV28	TRBJ2-1	TGTGCCAGCATCACCTCCCCGGGACAGGGTCGGAGTGAGCAGTTCTTC	CASITSPGQGRSEQFF
-	-	TRBV10-3	TRBJ2-1	TGTGCCATCGGCCGCGGAACCTACAATGAGCAGTTCTTC	CAIGRGTYNEQFF
few	-	TRBV6-5	TRBJ2-2	TGTGCCAGCAGTTATGGCCTGATGGGCGCGAACACCGGGGAGCTGTTTTTT	CASSYGLMGANTGELFF
many	-	TRBV7-2	TRBJ2-7	TGTGCCAGCAGCAGGTCCCCGGTGGGCTCCTACGAGCAGTACTTC	CASSRSPVGSYEQYF
few	TRBD2	TRBV11-2	TRBJ2-1	TGTGCCAGCAGCTACCCAGCGGGGGGGTGGAATGAGCAGTTCTTC	CASSYPAGGWNEQFF
few	-	TRBV5-1	TRBJ2-1	TGCGCCAGCAGCGTAGTCAATGAGCAGTTCTTC	CASSVVNEQFF
few	-	TRBV5-5	TRBJ2-7	TGTGCCAGCAGCTGGACTCCTTTCGTCGAGCAGTACTTC	CASSWTPFVEQYF
-	-	TRBV12-3/TRBV12-4	TRBJ2-5	TGTGCCAGCAGTTTAGAAAGTTACCAAGAGACCCAGTACTTC	CASSLESYQETQYF
few	TRBD2	TRBV20-1	TRBJ2-1	TGCAGTGCTAGAGATAGAAGCTCGGGGGGCTCCTACAATGAGCAGTTCTTC	CSARDRSSGGSYNEQFF
-	-	TRBV10-3	TRBJ2-5	TGTGCCATCAAGGAAGCAGCTGAAGAGACCCAGTACTTC	CAIKEAAEETQYF
-	TRBD1	TRBV5-5	TRBJ2-3	TGTGCCAGCAGCTTGACAGGGGGTAATCCAGATACGCAGTATTTT	CASSLTGGNPDTQYF
many	TRBD1	TRBV5-5	TRBJ2-2	TGTGCCAGCAGCTTGGCCGCAGGGGGCTTTGTCGGGGAGCTGTTTTTT	CASSLAAGGFVGELFF
-	-	TRBV28	TRBJ1-2	TGTGCCAGCAGTCCATACTCCGGGACGGGCTATGGCTACACCTTC	CASSPYSGTGYGYTF
-	TRBD1	TRBV3-1	TRBJ1-2	TGTGCCAGCAGCCAAGGACAGGGAGTCTATGGCTACACCTTC	CASSQGQGVYGYTF
many	TRBD1	TRBV11-2	TRBJ1-2	TGTGCCAGCAGGACCACAGGGGAAGTCAGTGGCTACACCTTC	CASRTTGEVSGYTF
few	-	TRBV7-2	TRBJ2-3	TGTGCCAGCAGCCCGGCCGGGAGCGTTGGCACAGATACGCAGTATTTT	CASSPAGSVGTDTQYF
-	-	TRBV5-1	TRBJ2-3	TGCGCCAGCAGCCCGTCTATAATAGATACGCAGTATTTT	CASSPSIIDTQYF
-	-	TRBV12-3/TRBV12-4	TRBJ2-7	TGTGCCAGCAGTCCGGGGGCCATGATCCAGGCTAGCCCTACCTACGAGCAGTACTTC	CASSPGAMIQASPTYEQYF
few	-	TRBV28	TRBJ1-2	TGTGCCAGCAGTTCCCGGACCCGTGGCTACACCTTC	CASSSRTRGYTF
few	TRBD1	TRBV6-1	TRBJ1-6	TGTGCCAGCGGCAGACAGGGTTCCTATAATTCACCCCTCCACTTT	CASGRQGSYNSPLHF
few	TRBD2	TRBV7-9	TRBJ2-7	TGTGCCAGCAGCTTGGATCGTACTAGCGGGAGCTCCTACGAGCAGTACTTC	CASSLDRTSGSSYEQYF
few	-	TRBV5-1	TRBJ2-7	TGCGCCAGCAGCCGGCCGGGGCAGTACGAGCAGTACTTC	CASSRPGQYEQYF
-	-	TRBV29-1	TRBJ2-1	TGCAGCGTTGCGCCCCTTCGAGTGGATGAGCAGTTCTTC	CSVAPLRVDEQFF
once	-	TRBV4-2	TRBJ2-7	TGTGCCAGCAGCCAAGAGAGGACCGAAACCTACGAGCAGTACTTC	CASSQERTETYEQYF
many	-	TRBV2	TRBJ2-2	TGTGCCAGCACGGCGGGATTGGGCGGGGAGCTGTTTTTT	CASTAGLGGELFF
-	-	TRBV7-9	TRBJ1-2	TGTGCCAGCAACCTAGCCGCGGGCAGGGGACTCTATGGCTACACCTTC	CASNLAAGRGLYGYTF